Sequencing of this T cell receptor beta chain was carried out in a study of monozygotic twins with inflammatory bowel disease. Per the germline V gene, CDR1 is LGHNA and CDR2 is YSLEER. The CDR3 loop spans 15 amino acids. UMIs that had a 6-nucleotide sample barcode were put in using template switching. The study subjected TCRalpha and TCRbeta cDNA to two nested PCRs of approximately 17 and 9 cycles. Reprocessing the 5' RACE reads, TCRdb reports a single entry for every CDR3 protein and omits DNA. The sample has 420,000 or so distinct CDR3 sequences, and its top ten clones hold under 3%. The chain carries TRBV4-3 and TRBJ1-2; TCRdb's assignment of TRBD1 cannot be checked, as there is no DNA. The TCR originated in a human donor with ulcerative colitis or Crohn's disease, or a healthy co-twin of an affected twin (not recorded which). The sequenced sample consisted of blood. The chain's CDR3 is CASSQGQGVNYGYTF.